The 2 T cell receptor beta chains below come from one sample, sequenced in a study of blood T cells in healthy people across ages. Then a second PCR, running about 6 to 12 cycles, was carried out with a sample-barcoded 5' primer and a J-beta primer mix. MiXCR was run by TCRdb on the 5' RACE reads, yielding one entry per CDR3 protein. The sample includes roughly 2 million distinct CDR3 sequences, about 50% seen only once; the top ten take approximately 2.1%. The sequencing input was blood. The receptors were gathered from a woman aged 40 to 50 in good health.

This chain joins TRBV20-1 and TRBJ2-3; 8 bases line up with TRBD2. Germline V gene lookup returns CDR1 DFQATT and CDR2 SNEGSKA (reference sequence). V gave up 4 bases and J gave up 0 bases; unmatched junction bases: 9. The CDR3 extends over 16 amino acids. The CDR3 here is CSANLHSGESTDTQYF. Written as DNA, the CDR3 is TGCAGTGCTAACCTGCATAGCGGGGAGAGCACAGATACGCAGTATTTT.

The chain joins TRBV20-1 to TRBJ2-7, with TRBD2 matching over 8 bases. Unmatched junction bases numbered 9, after V lost 5 bases and J lost 3 bases. Germline assignment: CDR1 DFQATT and CDR2 SNEGSKA (reference sequence). This CDR3 comprises 14 residues. In DNA, the CDR3 is TGCAGTGCTGAAATTGGCACTAGCGGCTACGAGCAGTACTTC. Translated: CSAEIGTSGYEQYF.